The 27 T cell receptor beta chains below come from one sample, sequenced in a study of blood T cells in healthy people across ages (dated by TCRdb to 2013 to 2016). Library generation was performed with 5' RACE. Sequencing was performed on an Illumina HiSeq 2500. A second roughly 7 to 11 cycle PCR used a sample-barcoded 5' primer and a J-beta primer mix. TCRdb reanalyzed the raw reads on its own, using fastp at Q25 for trimming and MiXCR for clone calling, and kept in-frame beta chains. Identical CDR3 proteins give one entry, which carries the most common genes and DNA. This sample has roughly 570,000 distinct CDR3 sequences in its table, and approximately 30% of those were observed once. The ten largest clones add up to around 20% of the sample. Sequences were obtained from blood. These receptors all stem from a woman between 70 and 85 years old in good health.

The chain links TRBV12-5 to TRBJ2-5; 10 positions match TRBD1. Gene TRBJ2-7 matches the end of the DNA better, so the J call may be wrong. The V gene's germline CDR1 is LGHNT and CDR2 FRNRAP. The CDR3 runs to 14 residues. CDR3 coding DNA: TGTGCTAGTGTGGTAGGGACAGGGGCCTACGAGCAGTACTTC. It specifies CASVVGTGAYEQYF.

This chain uses TRBV20-1 with TRBJ2-1; tentatively, D is TRBD1 (6 bases). From germline, CDR1 is DFQATT and CDR2 SNEGSKA (reference sequence). Trimming pared 5 bases from V and 0 bases from J, leaving 17 bases between. The CDR3 contains 16 residues. CDR3 residues: CSAEGAGAASYNEQFF. The CDR3 bases are TGCAGTGCTGAAGGGGCAGGGGCGGCCTCCTACAATGAGCAGTTCTTC.

The genes are TRBV25-1 and TRBJ2-6; no firm D call. Trimming removed 4 bases at V and 1 base at J, with 11 bases between. The CDR3 sequence is 16 residues long. From germline, CDR1 is MGHDK and CDR2 SYGVNS. CDR3 loop: CASSGYGRSGANVLTF. The CDR3 DNA is TGTGCCAGCAGTGGTTACGGAAGATCTGGGGCCAACGTCCTGACTTTC.

This clonotype was counted between two and nine times. This rearrangement joins TRBV24-1 to TRBJ2-5; 10 bases fit TRBD1. Germline V lookup: CDR1 KGHDR, CDR2 SFDVKD. CDR3 length: 17 residues. V lost 2 bases, J lost 4 bases, and 9 bases stayed unmatched. The CDR3 DNA follows: TGTGCCACCAGTGATTCTACGCCCCGGGACAGGGGAGAGACCCAGTACTTC. Translation gives CATSDSTPRDRGETQYF.

This clonotype showed up just a few times. This sequence joins TRBV7-2 and TRBJ2-1, with no clear D. With the DNA end fitting TRBJ2-7 better, the J assignment may be wrong. CDR1 and CDR2 (germline): SGHTA, FQGNSA. The CDR3 sequence is 11 residues long. CDR3 bases: TGTGCCAGCAGCTTATATAGCGAGCAGTACTTC. Amino acid sequence: CASSLYSEQYF.

The rearrangement links TRBV4-2 to TRBJ1-2, with 8 nucleotides matching TRBD1. The length of the CDR3 is 16 residues. Germline CDR1 and CDR2: LGHNA and YNFKEQ. V lost 0 bases and J lost 4; bases outside the gene matches: 7. CDR3 coding DNA: TGTGCCAGCAGCCAAGACCGTAATGACAGGGGCTATGGCTACACCTTC. Its protein product is CASSQDRNDRGYGYTF.

The chain links TRBV7-2 to TRBJ2-2; D possibly corresponds to TRBD2 (5 bases). Germline CDR1 and CDR2: SGHTA and FQGNSA. V gave up 0 bases and J gave up 4 bases, with 9 bases separating them. This CDR3 spans 15 amino acids. The CDR3 sequence: CASSLAAAGTGELFF. The CDR3 DNA is TGTGCCAGCAGCTTAGCGGCGGCGGGCACCGGGGAGCTGTTTTTT.

This clonotype was recorded once. J is TRBJ1-2 and V is TRBV20-1, with 10 bases fitting TRBD1. This CDR3 has 13 residues. The germline gives CDR1 DFQATT, CDR2 SNEGSKA (reference sequence). The junction had 5 bases not matched to a gene; V was cut back by 5 bases and J by 5 bases. The CDR3 reads CSAPGTGAYGYTF. CDR3 DNA: TGCAGTGCTCCCGGGACAGGGGCATATGGCTACACCTTC.

The chain combines TRBV10-3 with TRBJ2-7; D uncertain. The CDR3 consists of 14 residues. V lost 0 bases to trimming and J lost 6 bases, with 12 bases between them. Germline CDR1 ENHRY, CDR2 SYGVKD. CDR3 nucleotides: TGTGCCATCAGTGAGTCAAGCGCTCTGGGCGAGCAGTACTTC. It is translated as CAISESSALGEQYF.

This chain joins TRBV29-1 and TRBJ2-3; TRBD1 or TRBD2 may be the D gene (5 bases each). CDR3 length equals 14 residues. V was shortened by 7 bases and J by 5 bases, with 19 bases between the two germline ends. Germline-derived CDR1 and CDR2 are SQVTM and ANQGSEA. The CDR3 reads CSASRGLSGDTQYF. Written as DNA, the CDR3 is TGCAGCGCAAGCCGGGGCCTCTCCGGAGATACGCAGTATTTT.

V is TRBV4-1 and J is TRBJ1-2; 9 bases map to TRBD1. The CDR3 covers 16 residues. Germline trimming cut 3 bases from V and 2 bases from J; bases unmatched to any gene: 7. Germline assignment: CDR1 MGHRA and CDR2 YSYEKL. CDR3 nucleotide sequence: TGCGCCAGCAGCCAGTCATTACAGGGGGCCAACTATGGCTACACCTTC. Amino acid sequence: CASSQSLQGANYGYTF.

This clonotype was picked up a small number of times. The genes are TRBV5-4 and TRBJ2-2, with a possible D match to TRBD1 (6 bases). Germline-derived CDR1 and CDR2 are SGHNT and YYREEE (reference sequence). V was shortened by 3 bases and J by 3 bases, with 12 bases between the two germline ends. The CDR3 extends over 15 amino acids. The CDR3 loop is CASSSYRVDTGELFF. The CDR3 DNA is TGTGCCAGCAGCTCCTACAGGGTAGACACCGGGGAGCTGTTTTTT.

Only a few counts were recorded for this clonotype. The gene calls are TRBV10-3 and TRBJ2-1; D not certain. The germline V gene has CDR1 ENHRY and CDR2 SYGVKD. There are 13 residues in the CDR3. With 4 bases removed from V and 5 bases from J, the gap between germline ends came to 9 bases. The CDR3 DNA follows: TGTGCCATCAGTGGGTCCGGAGACAATGAGCAGTTCTTC. Translating it yields CAISGSGDNEQFF.

This clonotype was detected only a few times. The V and J genes are TRBV5-1 and TRBJ2-7; the D gene is possibly TRBD1 (5 bases). This CDR3 spans 15 amino acids. Germline-derived CDR1 and CDR2 are SGHRS and YFSETQ. V was trimmed by 4 bases and J by 1 base, leaving 15 bases between them. The CDR3 is CASSPAGSQSYEQYF. The DNA of the CDR3 is TGCGCCAGCAGCCCTGCAGGGTCCCAATCCTACGAGCAGTACTTC.

The chain links TRBV6-1 to TRBJ2-2, with 10 bases that match TRBD1. Germline trimming cut 8 bases from V and 5 bases from J; bases unmatched to any gene: 5. The CDR3 is made up of 14 amino acids. The V gene's germline CDR1 is MNHNS and CDR2 SASEGT. The CDR3 is CASFGQGGTGELFF. Here the CDR3 DNA reads TGTGCCAGCTTCGGACAGGGGGGTACCGGGGAGCTGTTTTTT.

As for this clonotype: Sequence at one end of the junction differs from germline and may be a read error. This chain joins TRBV3-1 and TRBJ2-1; D is perhaps TRBD1 or TRBD2 (5 bases each). The CDR3 loop spans 11 amino acids. Germline V gene data show CDR1 as LGHDT and CDR2 as YNNKEL (reference sequence). The CDR3 sequence is CASSQAGTQFF. As DNA, the CDR3 is TGTGCCAGCAGTCAAGCAGGGACGCAGTTCTTC.

This chain links TRBV4-3 with TRBJ2-7; TRBD2 matches 7 bases. The V segment lost 0 bases and the J segment 0 bases; nucleotides outside the gene matches: 5. Germline loops: CDR1 LGHNA, CDR2 YSLEER. This CDR3 spans 16 amino acids. CDR3 region: CASSQDTERDSYEQYV. The CDR3 DNA sequence: TGCGCCAGCAGCCAAGATACCGAGCGGGACTCCTACGAGCAGTACGTC.

There are many counts of this clonotype. J is TRBJ1-4 and V is TRBV20-1, with TRBD1 matching over 8 bases. The CDR3 is 14 amino acids. V shed 5 bases, J shed 8 bases, and the junction held 10 bases outside the gene matches. Looked up from germline, CDR1 is DFQATT and CDR2 is SNEGSKA (reference sequence). The CDR3 here is CSARRQGLYEKLFF. The CDR3 nucleotides are TGCAGTGCTCGACGACAGGGGTTGTACGAAAAACTGTTTTTT.

The chain couples TRBV10-2 to TRBJ2-5; 13 nucleotides agree with TRBD2. Looked up from germline, CDR1 is WSHSY and CDR2 is SAAADI. CDR3 length: 16 residues. After removal of 4 bases from V and 4 bases from J, the junction contained 6 bases not matched to a gene. The CDR3 spells CASSGPTSGGTETQYF. The CDR3 nucleotides read TGCGCCAGCAGTGGCCCGACTAGCGGGGGGACAGAGACCCAGTACTTC.

The chain recombines TRBV9 with TRBJ2-5; no firm D call. Germline CDR1 SGDLS, CDR2 YYNGEE. The CDR3 length is 13 residues. Deletions cut 2 bases from V and 4 bases from J, with 9 bases between. The CDR3: CASSVRMGETQYF. CDR3 bases: TGTGCCAGCAGCGTCAGGATGGGAGAGACCCAGTACTTC.

About this clonotype itself: Given a much more abundant clone one base away, this may be a read error. This chain uses TRBV12-3 or TRBV12-4 with TRBJ1-4, with 10 bases fitting TRBD1. This CDR3 is built from 14 residues. Trimming at V came to 6 bases and at J to 7 bases, leaving 5 bases not matched to a gene. The CDR3: CASRLGTGAEKLFF. In nucleotides, the CDR3 is TGTGCCAGCAGACTCGGGACAGGGGCTGAAAAACTGTTTTTT.

In regard to this clonotype: One end of the junction does not line up with germline, which may come from a read error. The chain carries TRBV5-6 and TRBJ2-5, with 12 positions matching TRBD2. This CDR3 is built from 16 residues. Germline CDR1 reads SGHDT; CDR2 reads YYEEEE. CDR3 in DNA: TGTGCCGGCAGCTTGGGGACTAGCGGGTTCCAAGAGACCCAGTACTTC. This codes for CAGSLGTSGFQETQYF.

V gene TRBV4-2 combines with J gene TRBJ2-5; the D gene is possibly TRBD1 (6 bases). The germline V gene encodes CDR1 LGHNA and CDR2 YNFKEQ. The CDR3 runs 14 residues. The V end lost 3 bases, the J end lost 0 bases, and 8 bases lay between the germline ends. The CDR3 DNA is TGTGCCAGCAGCCAGCAGGGGTACCAAGAGACCCAGTACTTC. It is translated as CASSQQGYQETQYF.

This clonotype was counted only a few times. The CDR3 reads CASRDRQFGANQPQHF. DNA for the CDR3: TGTGCCAGCCGGGACCGACAGTTCGGGGCCAATCAGCCCCAGCATTTT. V usage is TRBV6-1 and J usage is TRBJ1-5; D might be TRBD1 (5 bases). Germline V gene lookup returns CDR1 MNHNS and CDR2 SASEGT. V shed 8 bases and J shed 3 bases, with 20 bases lying between them. There are 16 residues in the CDR3.

This clonotype was seen a handful of times. The chain couples TRBV6-1 to TRBJ2-7; weak D call: TRBD2 (6 bases). In germline, CDR1 is MNHNS, CDR2 SASEGT. The CDR3 consists of 13 residues. V lost 5 bases to trimming and J lost 4 bases, with 12 bases between them. CDR3 in amino acids: CASSTGLLYEQYF. CDR3 bases: TGTGCCAGCAGTACGGGACTTTTATACGAGCAGTACTTC.

This clonotype came up a few times. CDR3 in DNA: TGTGCCAGCAGCTCCAGGACAGGAGGACTACTGCACAATGAGCAGTTCTTC. This translates into CASSSRTGGLLHNEQFF. The chain has TRBV7-6 and TRBJ2-1, with D maybe TRBD1 (7 bases). Between the trimmed V and J ends, which lost 4 bases and 5 bases, there was a span of 21 bases. Germline V gene data show CDR1 as SGHVS and CDR2 as FNYEAQ. The CDR3 is 17 amino acids.

The rearrangement uses TRBV18 and TRBJ1-5, with 10 bases that match TRBD1. V trimming: 4 bases; J trimming: 4 bases; junction bases outside the gene matches: 4. The CDR3 totals 15 residues. Germline-derived CDR1 and CDR2 are KGHSH and LQKENI. This CDR3 reads CASSLDRGRNQPQHF. CDR3 DNA: TGTGCCAGCTCACTAGACAGGGGGCGTAATCAGCCCCAGCATTTT.